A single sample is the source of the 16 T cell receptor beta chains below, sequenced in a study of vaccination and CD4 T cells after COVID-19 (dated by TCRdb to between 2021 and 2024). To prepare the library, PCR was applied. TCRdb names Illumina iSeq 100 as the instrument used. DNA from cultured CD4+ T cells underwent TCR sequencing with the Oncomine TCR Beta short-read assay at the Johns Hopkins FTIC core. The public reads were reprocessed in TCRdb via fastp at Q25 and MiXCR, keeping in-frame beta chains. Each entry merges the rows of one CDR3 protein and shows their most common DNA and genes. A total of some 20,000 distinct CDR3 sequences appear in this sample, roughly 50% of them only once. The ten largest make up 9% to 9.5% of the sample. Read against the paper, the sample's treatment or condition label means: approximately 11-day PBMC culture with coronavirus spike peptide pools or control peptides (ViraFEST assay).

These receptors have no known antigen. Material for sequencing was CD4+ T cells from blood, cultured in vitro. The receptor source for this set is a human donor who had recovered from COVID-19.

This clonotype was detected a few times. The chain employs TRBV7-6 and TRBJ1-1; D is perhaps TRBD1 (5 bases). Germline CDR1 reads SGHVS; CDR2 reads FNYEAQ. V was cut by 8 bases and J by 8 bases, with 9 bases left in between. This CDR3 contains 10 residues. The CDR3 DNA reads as TGTGCCAGCCCCAGGGTAGAAGCTTTCTTT. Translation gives CASPRVEAFF.

The CDR3 loop is CAMGRNTGELFF. CDR3 DNA sequence: TGTGCCATGGGACGGAACACCGGGGAGCTGTTTTTT. This rearrangement joins TRBV10-3 to TRBJ2-2; D is possibly TRBD1 or TRBD2 (5 bases each). The germline V gene has CDR1 ENHRY and CDR2 SYGVKD. V was cut by 9 bases and J by 1 base, with 6 bases left in between. This CDR3 is built from 12 residues.

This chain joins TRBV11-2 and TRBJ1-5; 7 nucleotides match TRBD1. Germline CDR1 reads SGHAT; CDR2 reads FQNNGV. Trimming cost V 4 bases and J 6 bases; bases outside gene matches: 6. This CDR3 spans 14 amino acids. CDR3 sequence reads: CASSSRGYGQPQHF. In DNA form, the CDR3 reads TGTGCCAGCAGCTCCAGGGGGTATGGTCAGCCCCAGCATTTT.

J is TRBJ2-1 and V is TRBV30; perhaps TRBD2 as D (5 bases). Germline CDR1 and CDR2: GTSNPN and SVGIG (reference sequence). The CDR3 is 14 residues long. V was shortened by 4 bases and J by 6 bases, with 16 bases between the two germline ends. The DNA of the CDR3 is TGTGCCTGGAATCGGGGAGTATCGGGCAATGAGCAGTTCTTC. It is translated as CAWNRGVSGNEQFF.

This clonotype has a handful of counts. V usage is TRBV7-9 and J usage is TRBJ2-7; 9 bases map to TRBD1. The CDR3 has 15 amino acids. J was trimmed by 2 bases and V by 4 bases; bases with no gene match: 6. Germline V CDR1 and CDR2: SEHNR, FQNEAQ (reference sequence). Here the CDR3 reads CASSSFGTGTYEQYF. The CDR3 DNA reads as TGTGCCAGCAGCTCTTTCGGGACAGGGACCTACGAGCAGTACTTC.

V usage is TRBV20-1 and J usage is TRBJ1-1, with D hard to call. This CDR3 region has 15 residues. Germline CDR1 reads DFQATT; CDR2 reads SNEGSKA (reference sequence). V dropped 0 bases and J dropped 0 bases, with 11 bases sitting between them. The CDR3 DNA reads TGCAGTGCTAGAGACACGACCCGACTGAACACTGAAGCTTTCTTT. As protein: CSARDTTRLNTEAFF.

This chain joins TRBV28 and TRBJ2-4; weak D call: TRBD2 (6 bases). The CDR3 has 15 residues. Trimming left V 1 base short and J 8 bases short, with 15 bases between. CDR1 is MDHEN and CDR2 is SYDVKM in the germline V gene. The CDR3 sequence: CASSLFPGSGDIQYF. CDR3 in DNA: TGTGCCAGCAGTTTATTTCCGGGTTCGGGGGACATTCAGTACTTC.

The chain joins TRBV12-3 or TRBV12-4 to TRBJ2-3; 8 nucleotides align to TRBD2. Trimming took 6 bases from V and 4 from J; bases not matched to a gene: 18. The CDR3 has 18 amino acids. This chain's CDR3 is CASSPPKEIAGIPDTQYF. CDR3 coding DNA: TGTGCCAGCAGCCCCCCCAAGGAAATAGCGGGGATTCCAGATACGCAGTATTTT.

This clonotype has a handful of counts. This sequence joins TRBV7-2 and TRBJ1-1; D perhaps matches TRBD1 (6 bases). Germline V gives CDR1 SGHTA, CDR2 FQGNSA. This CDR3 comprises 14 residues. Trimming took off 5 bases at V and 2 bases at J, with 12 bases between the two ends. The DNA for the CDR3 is TGTGCCAGCAGCCCAAGGGGGGGCAACACTGAAGCTTTCTTT. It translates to CASSPRGGNTEAFF.

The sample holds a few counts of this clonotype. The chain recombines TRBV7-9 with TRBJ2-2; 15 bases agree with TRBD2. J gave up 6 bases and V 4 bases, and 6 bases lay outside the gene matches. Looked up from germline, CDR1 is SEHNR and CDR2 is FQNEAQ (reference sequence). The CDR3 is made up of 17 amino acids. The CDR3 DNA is TGTGCCAGCAGCTCTCGGACTAGCGGGAGGGCCCCCGGGGAGCTGTTTTTT. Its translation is CASSSRTSGRAPGELFF. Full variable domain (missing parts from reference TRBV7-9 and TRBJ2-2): DTGVSQNPRHKITKRGQNVTFRCDPISEHNRLYWYRQTLGQGPEFLTYFQNEAQLEKSRLLSDRFSAERPKGSFSTLEIQRTEQGDSAMYLCASSSRTSGRAPGELFFGEGSRLTVL.

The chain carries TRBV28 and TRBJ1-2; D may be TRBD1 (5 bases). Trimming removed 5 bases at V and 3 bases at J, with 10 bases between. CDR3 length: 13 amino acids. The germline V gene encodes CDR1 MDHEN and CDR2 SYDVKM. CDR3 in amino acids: CASSGQGYYGYTF. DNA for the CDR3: TGTGCCAGCAGTGGACAAGGATACTATGGCTACACCTTC.

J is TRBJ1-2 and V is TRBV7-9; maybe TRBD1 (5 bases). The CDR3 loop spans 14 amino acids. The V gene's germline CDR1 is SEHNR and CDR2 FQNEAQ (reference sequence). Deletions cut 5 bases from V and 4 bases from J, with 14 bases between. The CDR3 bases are TGTGCCAGCAGCCCGGACGGGGGATCCTATGGCTACACCTTC. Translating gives CASSPDGGSYGYTF. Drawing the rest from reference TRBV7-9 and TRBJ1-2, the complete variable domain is DTGVSQNPRHKITKRGQNVTFRCDPISEHNRLYWYRQTLGQGPEFLTYFQNEAQLEKSRLLSDRFSAERPKGSFSTLEIQRTEQGDSAMYLCASSPDGGSYGYTFGSGTRLTVV.

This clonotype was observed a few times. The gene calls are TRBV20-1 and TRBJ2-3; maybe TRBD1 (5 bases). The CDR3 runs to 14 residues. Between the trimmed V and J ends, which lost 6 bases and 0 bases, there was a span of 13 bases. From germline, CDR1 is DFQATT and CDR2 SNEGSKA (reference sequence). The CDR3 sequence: CSARDSRSTDTQYF. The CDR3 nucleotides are TGCAGTGCACGCGACAGCCGCAGCACAGATACGCAGTATTTT.

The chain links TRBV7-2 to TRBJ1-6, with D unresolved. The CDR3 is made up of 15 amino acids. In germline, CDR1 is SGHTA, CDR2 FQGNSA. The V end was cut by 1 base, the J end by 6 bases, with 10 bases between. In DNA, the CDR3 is TGTGCCAGCAGCTTAGTAGTAGGGCTTAATTCACCCCTCCACTTT. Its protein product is CASSLVVGLNSPLHF.

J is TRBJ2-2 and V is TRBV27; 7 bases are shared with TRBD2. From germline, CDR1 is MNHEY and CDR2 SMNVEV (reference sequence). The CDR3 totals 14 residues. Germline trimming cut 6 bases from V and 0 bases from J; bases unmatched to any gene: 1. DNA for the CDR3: TGTGCCAGCAGAAGCGGGGCGAACACCGGGGAGCTGTTTTTT. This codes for CASRSGANTGELFF.

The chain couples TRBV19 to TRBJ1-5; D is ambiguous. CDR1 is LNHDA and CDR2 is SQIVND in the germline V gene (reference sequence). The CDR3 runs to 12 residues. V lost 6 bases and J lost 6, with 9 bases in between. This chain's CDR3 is CASRSKGQPQHF. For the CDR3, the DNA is TGTGCCAGTAGGAGTAAAGGTCAGCCCCAGCATTTT.